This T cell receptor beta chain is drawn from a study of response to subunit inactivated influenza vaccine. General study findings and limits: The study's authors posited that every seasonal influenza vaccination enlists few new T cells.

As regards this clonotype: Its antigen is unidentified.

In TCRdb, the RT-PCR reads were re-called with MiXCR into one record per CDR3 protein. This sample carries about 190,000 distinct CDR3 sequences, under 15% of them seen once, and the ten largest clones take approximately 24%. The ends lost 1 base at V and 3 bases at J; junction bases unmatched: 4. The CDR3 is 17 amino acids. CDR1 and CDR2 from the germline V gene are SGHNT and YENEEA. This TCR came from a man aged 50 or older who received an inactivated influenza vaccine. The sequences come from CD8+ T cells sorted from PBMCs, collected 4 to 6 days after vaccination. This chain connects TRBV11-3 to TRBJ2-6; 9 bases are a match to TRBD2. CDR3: CASSLGISGSGANVLTF. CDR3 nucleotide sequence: TGTGCCAGCAGCTTAGGGATTAGCGGGAGTGGGGCCAACGTCCTGACTTTC.